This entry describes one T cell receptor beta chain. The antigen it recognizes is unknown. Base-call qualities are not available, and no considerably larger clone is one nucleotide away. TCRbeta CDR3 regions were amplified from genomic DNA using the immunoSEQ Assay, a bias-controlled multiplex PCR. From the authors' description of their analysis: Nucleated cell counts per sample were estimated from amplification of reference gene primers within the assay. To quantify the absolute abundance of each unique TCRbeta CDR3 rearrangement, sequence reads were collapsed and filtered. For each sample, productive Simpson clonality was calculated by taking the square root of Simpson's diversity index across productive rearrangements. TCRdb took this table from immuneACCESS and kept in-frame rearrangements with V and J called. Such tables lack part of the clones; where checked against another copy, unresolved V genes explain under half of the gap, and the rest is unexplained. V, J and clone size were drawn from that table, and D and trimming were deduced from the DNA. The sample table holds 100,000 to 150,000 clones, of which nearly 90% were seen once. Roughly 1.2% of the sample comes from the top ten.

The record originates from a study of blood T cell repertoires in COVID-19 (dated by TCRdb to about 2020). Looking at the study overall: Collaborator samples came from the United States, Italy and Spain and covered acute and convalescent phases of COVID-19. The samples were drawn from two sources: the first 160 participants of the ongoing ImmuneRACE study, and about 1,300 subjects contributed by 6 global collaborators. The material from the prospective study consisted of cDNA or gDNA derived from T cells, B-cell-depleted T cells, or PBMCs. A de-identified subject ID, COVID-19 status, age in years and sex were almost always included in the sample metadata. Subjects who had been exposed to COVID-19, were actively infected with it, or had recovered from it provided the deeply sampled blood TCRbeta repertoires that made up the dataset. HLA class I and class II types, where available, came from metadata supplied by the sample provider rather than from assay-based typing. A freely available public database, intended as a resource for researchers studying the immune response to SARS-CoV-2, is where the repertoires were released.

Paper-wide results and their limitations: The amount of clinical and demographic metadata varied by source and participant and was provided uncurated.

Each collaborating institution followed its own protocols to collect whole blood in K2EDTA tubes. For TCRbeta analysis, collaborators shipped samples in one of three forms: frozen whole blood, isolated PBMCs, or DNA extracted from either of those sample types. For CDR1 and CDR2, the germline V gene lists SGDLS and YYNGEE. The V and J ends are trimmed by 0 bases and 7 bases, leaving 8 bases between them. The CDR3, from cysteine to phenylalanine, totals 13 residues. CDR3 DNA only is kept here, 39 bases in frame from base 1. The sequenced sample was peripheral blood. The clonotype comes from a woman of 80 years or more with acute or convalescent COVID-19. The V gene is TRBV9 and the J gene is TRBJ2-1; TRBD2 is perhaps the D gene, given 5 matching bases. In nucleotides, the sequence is TGTGCCAGCAGCGTAGGAGTAGCGAATGAGCAGTTCTTC. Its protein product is CASSVGVANEQFF.